This TCR beta chain was documented in a study of response to subunit inactivated influenza vaccine. Findings and limits, study-wide: It was suggested by the authors that few new T cells are recruited by each seasonal influenza vaccination.

Germline-derived CDR1 and CDR2 are MDHEN and SYDVKM. This CDR3 is 16 amino acids long. The junction had 5 bases not matched to a gene; V was cut back by 2 bases and J by 8 bases. To note about this clonotype: Its antigen is currently unknown.

Each CDR3 protein gets one entry after TCRdb re-called the RT-PCR reads with MiXCR. The sample has 160,000 or so distinct CDR3 sequences; approximately 11% are singletons. The source is a man in his forties or fifties who received an inactivated influenza vaccine. Sequenced material: non-naive T cells sorted from PBMCs, taken about 40 days after vaccination. The V call is TRBV28, the J call TRBJ2-1, with 14 bases matching TRBD2. The CDR3 loop is CASSLLGTSGSYEQFF. The CDR3 nucleotides read TGTGCCAGCAGTTTACTCGGGACTAGCGGGAGTTATGAGCAGTTCTTC. Drawing the rest from reference TRBV28 and TRBJ2-1, the complete variable domain is DVKVTQSSRYLVKRTGEKVFLECVQDMDHENMFWYRQDPGLGLRLIYFSYDVKMKEKGDIPEGYSVSREKKERFSLILESASTNQTSMYLCASSLLGTSGSYEQFFGPGTRLTVL.